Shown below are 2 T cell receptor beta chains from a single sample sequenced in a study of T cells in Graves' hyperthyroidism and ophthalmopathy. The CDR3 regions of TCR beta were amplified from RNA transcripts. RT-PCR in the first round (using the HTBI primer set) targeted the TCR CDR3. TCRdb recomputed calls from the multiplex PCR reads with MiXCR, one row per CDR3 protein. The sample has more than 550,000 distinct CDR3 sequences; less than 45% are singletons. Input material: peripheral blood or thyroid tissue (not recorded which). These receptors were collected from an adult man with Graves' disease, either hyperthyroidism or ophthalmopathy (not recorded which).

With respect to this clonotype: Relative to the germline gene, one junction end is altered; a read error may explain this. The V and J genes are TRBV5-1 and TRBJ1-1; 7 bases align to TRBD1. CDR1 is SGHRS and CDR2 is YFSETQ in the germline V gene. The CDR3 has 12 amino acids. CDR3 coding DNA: TGCGCCAGCAGTTTGGGGACAGATCCTGCTTTCTTT. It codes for CASSLGTDPAFF.

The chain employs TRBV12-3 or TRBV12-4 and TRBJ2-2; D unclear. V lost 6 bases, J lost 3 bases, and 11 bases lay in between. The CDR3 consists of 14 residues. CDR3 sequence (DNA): TGTGCCAGCAGATGGGGAATAGACACCGGGGAGCTGTTTTTT. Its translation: CASRWGIDTGELFF.